A single sample is the source of the 3 T cell receptor beta chains below, sequenced in a study of shared clonotypes between healthy human individuals. It was CD45RO-negative cells, positively selected for CCR7, that made up naive CD8 cells, with terminally differentiated effector memory CD45RA+ cells excluded. Profiling relied on immunoSEQ multiplex PCR, and the TCRdb table lists in-frame clones only, not all of them. The sample has roughly 850,000 clones, approximately 97% seen once. Sequencing was carried out using naive CD8+ T cells sorted from blood. The receptors stem from a man aged 25-45 years in good health.

The rearrangement links TRBV11-2 to TRBJ2-7; 8 bases match TRBD2. V was pared by 0 bases and J by 0 bases, with 10 bases of the junction left unmatched. CDR3 length equals 18 residues. CDR1 and CDR2 from the germline V gene are SGHAT and FQNNGV. CDR3 nucleotides: TGTGCCAGCAGCTTAGAGAGTCTGGCGGGAGGTAGCTCCTACGAGCAGTACTTC. Its protein is CASSLESLAGGSSYEQYF.

J is TRBJ2-7 and V is TRBV7-9; TRBD1 agrees at 7 bases. Germline CDR1 is SEHNR and CDR2 is FQNEAQ (reference sequence). The trim removed 1 base at V and 0 bases at J, leaving 6 bases unmatched. The CDR3 sequence is 16 residues long. The CDR3 here is CASSLGPTGSSYEQYF. The CDR3 region has the DNA TGTGCCAGCAGCTTAGGACCGACAGGGAGCTCCTACGAGCAGTACTTC.

The chain is built from TRBV11-1 and TRBJ1-2; D gene unclear. Per germline, CDR1 SGHAT and CDR2 FQDESV (reference sequence). The V and J ends lost 5 bases and 0 bases respectively, with 16 bases between them. This CDR3 region has 16 residues. The CDR3 here is CASSKPLGYPNYGYTF. CDR3 nucleotides: TGTGCCAGCAGCAAACCCCTAGGGTACCCTAACTATGGCTACACCTTC.